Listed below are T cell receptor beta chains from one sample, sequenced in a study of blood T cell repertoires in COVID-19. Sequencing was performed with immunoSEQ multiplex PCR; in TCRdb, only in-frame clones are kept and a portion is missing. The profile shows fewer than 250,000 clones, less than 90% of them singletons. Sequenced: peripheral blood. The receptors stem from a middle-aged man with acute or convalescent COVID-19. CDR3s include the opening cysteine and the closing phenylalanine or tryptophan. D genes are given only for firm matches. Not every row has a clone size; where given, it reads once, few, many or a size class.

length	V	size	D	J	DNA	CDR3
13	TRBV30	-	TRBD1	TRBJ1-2	TGTGCCTGGAGTCTGACAGGGAGAGGTGGCTACACCTTC	CAWSLTGRGGYTF
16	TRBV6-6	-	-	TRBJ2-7	TGTGCCAGCAGCTTCCTAGCCGTCCCGAGGGCCTACGAGCAGTACTTC	CASSFLAVPRAYEQYF
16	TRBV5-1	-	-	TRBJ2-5	TGCGCCAGCAGCCAACCTACAGGGATGAGTAAAGAGACCCAGTACTTC	CASSQPTGMSKETQYF
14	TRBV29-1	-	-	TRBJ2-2	TGCAGCGTCATAGGTATAGGGGGCACCGGGGAGCTGTTTTTT	CSVIGIGGTGELFF
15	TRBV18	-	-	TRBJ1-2	TGTGCCAGCTCACCACCAGGGGGAATTTCTCAAGGCTACACCTTC	CASSPPGGISQGYTF
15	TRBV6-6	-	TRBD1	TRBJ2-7	TGTGCCAGCAGCGCTCCCGACAGGGATCCCTACGAGCAGTACTTC	CASSAPDRDPYEQYF
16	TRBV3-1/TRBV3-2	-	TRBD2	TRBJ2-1	TGTGCCAGCAGCCAGTCGACTAGCGGGGGGACCGATGAGCAGTTCTTC	CASSQSTSGGTDEQFF
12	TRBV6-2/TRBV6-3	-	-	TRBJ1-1	TGTGCCAGCAGCGGAGGAAGGAGTGAAGCTTTCTTT	CASSGGRSEAFF
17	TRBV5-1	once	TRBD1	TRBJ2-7	TGCGCCAGCAGCGTAAATACCCCCGGGACAGAAGCCTACGAGCAGTACTTC	CASSVNTPGTEAYEQYF
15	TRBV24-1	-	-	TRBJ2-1	TGTGCCACCAGTGATTTACAGAGCTCCTACAATGAGCAGTTCTTC	CATSDLQSSYNEQFF
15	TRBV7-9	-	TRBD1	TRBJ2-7	TGTGCCAGCAGCTCCCTCTTGACAGGGGGGAACGAGCAGTACTTC	CASSSLLTGGNEQYF
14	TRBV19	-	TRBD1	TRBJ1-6	TGTGCCAGTAGTATAGGACAGGGTTATTCACCCCTCCACTTT	CASSIGQGYSPLHF
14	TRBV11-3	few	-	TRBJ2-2	TGTGCCAGCAGCTTAAGAGGGAACACCGGGGAGCTGTTTTTT	CASSLRGNTGELFF
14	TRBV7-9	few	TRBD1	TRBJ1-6	TGTGCCAGCATCCCCGACAGGGGTAATTCACCCCTCCACTTT	CASIPDRGNSPLHF
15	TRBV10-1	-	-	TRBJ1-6	TGCGCCAGCAGTGAGGAGACAGATTATAATTCACCCCTCCACTTT	CASSEETDYNSPLHF
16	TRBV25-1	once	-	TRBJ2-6	TGTGCCAGCAGTCCAAGTTACACCTCTGGGGCCAACGTCCTGACTTTC	CASSPSYTSGANVLTF
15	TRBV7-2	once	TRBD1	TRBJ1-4	TGTGCCAGCAGTTGGGACAGAGCAACTAATGAAAAACTGTTTTTT	CASSWDRATNEKLFF
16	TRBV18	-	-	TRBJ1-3	TGTGCCAGCTCACCACCAAGGGCAGGGGCTGGAAACACCATATATTTT	CASSPPRAGAGNTIYF
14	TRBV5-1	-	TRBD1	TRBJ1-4	TGCGCCAGCAGCGATGGACAGGGTGGGGAAAAACTGTTTTTT	CASSDGQGGEKLFF
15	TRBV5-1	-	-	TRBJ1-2	TGCGCCAGCAGCCGTGGACCGGCGGAGGGCTATGGCTACACCTTC	CASSRGPAEGYGYTF
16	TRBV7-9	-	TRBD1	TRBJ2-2	TGTGCCAGCAGCTCGAGGACAGGGAGGAGGACCGGGGAGCTGTTTTTT	CASSSRTGRRTGELFF
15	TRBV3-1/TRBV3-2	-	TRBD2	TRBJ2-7	TGTGCCAGCAGCCAACCGGGACTAGCCGTCAACGAGCAGTACTTC	CASSQPGLAVNEQYF
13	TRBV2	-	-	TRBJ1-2	TGTGCCAGCAGAAAGGACAGCATCTATGGCTACACCTTC	CASRKDSIYGYTF
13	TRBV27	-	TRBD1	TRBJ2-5	TGTGCCAGCAGTGGACAGGGGGAGCGGACCCAGTACTTC	CASSGQGERTQYF
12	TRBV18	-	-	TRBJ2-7	TGTGCCAGCTCAGTCAGGGCTTACGAGCAGTACTTC	CASSVRAYEQYF
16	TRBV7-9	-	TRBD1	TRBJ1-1	TGTGCCAGCAGCTTAGGGGAGACAGGGAAAGGCACTGAAGCTTTCTTT	CASSLGETGKGTEAFF
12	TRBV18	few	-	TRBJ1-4	TGTGCCAGCTTTGACAGGAATGAAAAACTGTTTTTT	CASFDRNEKLFF
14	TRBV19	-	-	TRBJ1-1	TGTGCCACCTCCCTCGGGTTCTCCAACACTGAAGCTTTCTTT	CATSLGFSNTEAFF
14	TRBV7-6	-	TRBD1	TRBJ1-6	TGTGCCAGCAGTTTACAGGGGAGCAATTCACCCCTCCACTTT	CASSLQGSNSPLHF
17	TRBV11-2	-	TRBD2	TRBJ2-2	TGTGCCAGCAGCTCCGGACTAGCGGGAGGTGTCACCGGGGAGCTGTTTTTT	CASSSGLAGGVTGELFF
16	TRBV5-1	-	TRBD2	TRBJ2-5	TGCGCCAGCAGCCGAGGACTAGCGGGGGGGCCCCAGACCCAGTACTTC	CASSRGLAGGPQTQYF
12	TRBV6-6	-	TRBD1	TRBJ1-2	TGTGCCAGCGTTGACAGGGGATTTGGCTACACCTTC	CASVDRGFGYTF
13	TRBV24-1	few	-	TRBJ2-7	TGTGCCACCAGTGATTACAGGGTCGCCGAGCAGTACTTC	CATSDYRVAEQYF
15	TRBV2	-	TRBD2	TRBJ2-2	TGTGCCAGCAGGAGACTAGCGGGAGAGGCCGGGGAGCTGTTTTTT	CASRRLAGEAGELFF
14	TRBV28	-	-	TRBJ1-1	TGTGCCAGCAGTTTAAGGGACTGGACGACTGAAGCTTTCTTT	CASSLRDWTTEAFF
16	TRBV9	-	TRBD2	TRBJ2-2	TGTGCCAGCAGCCTCCTTGGGACTACAGAGACCGGGGAGCTGTTTTTT	CASSLLGTTETGELFF
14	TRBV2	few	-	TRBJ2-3	TGTGCCAGCAAGAAGGGGGGGATGGTAGATACGCAGTATTTT	CASKKGGMVDTQYF
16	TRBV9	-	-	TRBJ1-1	TGTGCCAGCAGCGTCAGCCCCTCCGCTCGGGACACTGAAGCTTTCTTT	CASSVSPSARDTEAFF
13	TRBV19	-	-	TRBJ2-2	TGTGCCAGTAGTCCAGCGAACACCGGGGAGCTGTTTTTT	CASSPANTGELFF
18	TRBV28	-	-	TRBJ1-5	TGTGCCAGCAGTTTACGGTATTGGGGGACTGGAGGAAGGCAGCCCCAGCATTTT	CASSLRYWGTGGRQPQHF
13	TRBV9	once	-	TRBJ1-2	TGTGCCAGCAGCGTAGACGGGATCTATGGCTACACCTTC	CASSVDGIYGYTF
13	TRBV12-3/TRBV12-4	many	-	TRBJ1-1	TGTGCCAGCATCCGTGGGGCCAGGGCTGAAGCTTTCTTT	CASIRGARAEAFF
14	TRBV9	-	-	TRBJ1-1	TGTGCCAGCAGCGTAGGATGGAACGCAGGTGAAGCTTTCTTT	CASSVGWNAGEAFF
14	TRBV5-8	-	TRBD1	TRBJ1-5	TGTGCCAGCAGCTGGGGGGACAGGGTACAGCCCCAGCATTTT	CASSWGDRVQPQHF
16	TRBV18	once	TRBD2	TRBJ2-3	TGTGCCAGCTCACCAGGGAGCGGGGATAGCACAGATACGCAGTATTTT	CASSPGSGDSTDTQYF
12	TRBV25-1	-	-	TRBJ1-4	TGTGCCAGCAGTCGAGGGAATGAAAAACTGTTTTTT	CASSRGNEKLFF
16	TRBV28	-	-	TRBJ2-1	TGTGCCAGCAGTTTAAGCGACGGGAGCTCCTACAATGAGCAGTTCTTC	CASSLSDGSSYNEQFF
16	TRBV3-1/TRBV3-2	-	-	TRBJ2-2	TGTGCCAGCAGCCAAGACTTGGGGCGCGGCACCGGGGAGCTGTTTTTT	CASSQDLGRGTGELFF
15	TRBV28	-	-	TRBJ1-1	TGTGCCAGCAGTTTTAAGGGAGGCATGAACACTGAAGCTTTCTTT	CASSFKGGMNTEAFF
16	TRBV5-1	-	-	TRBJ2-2	TGCGCCAGCAGCCCAAGGGTAGGGGTGGACACCGGGGAGCTGTTTTTT	CASSPRVGVDTGELFF
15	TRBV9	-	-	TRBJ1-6	TGTGCCAGCAGCGTAGCTCTCTCGGAAAGAGGACCCCTCCACTTT	CASSVALSERGPLHF
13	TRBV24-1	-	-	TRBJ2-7	TGTGCCACCAGCAGGGGCGAGGCCTACGAGCAGTACTTC	CATSRGEAYEQYF
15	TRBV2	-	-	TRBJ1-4	TGTGCCAGCAGCGACCGGGCCTTAAGCGGGGAAAAACTGTTTTTT	CASSDRALSGEKLFF
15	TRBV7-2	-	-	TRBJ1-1	TGTGCCAGCAGCGGGGCCCCACAGAAGAACACTGAAGCTTTCTTT	CASSGAPQKNTEAFF
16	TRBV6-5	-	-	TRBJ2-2	TGTGCCAGCAGTTACCTAGGTCTAGGTAGGACCGGGGAGCTGTTTTTT	CASSYLGLGRTGELFF